The 11 T cell receptor beta chains listed next were all sequenced from one sample in a study of cytomegalovirus exposure and HLA in healthy donors. Primers for the PCR totalled 60 Vbeta and 13 Jbeta. Repertoires were generated with immunoSEQ multiplex PCR, while TCRdb's copy carries only in-frame clones and drops some. Of 75,000 to 95,000 clones detected, around 79% appear once; the ten largest clones hold around 15%. The sample taken for sequencing was PBMCs. These receptors all stem from a human donor in good health.

In nucleotides, the CDR3 is TGTGCCAGCAGGGGACAGGTCAATCAGCCCCAGCATTTT. Its protein product is CASRGQVNQPQHF. The chain is built from TRBV5-5 and TRBJ1-5; 8 bases align to TRBD1. The junction had 1 base not matched to a gene; V was cut back by 5 bases and J by 3 bases. The length of the CDR3 is 13 residues. The germline CDR1 and CDR2 sequences are SGHKS and YYEKEE (reference sequence).

V and J are TRBV9 and TRBJ2-3; 7 bases align to TRBD2. The CDR3 consists of 16 residues. V lost 0 bases to trimming and J lost 0 bases; unmatched junction nucleotides: 4. Looked up from germline, CDR1 is SGDLS and CDR2 is YYNGEE. In DNA, the CDR3 is TGTGCCAGCAGCGTAGTGCCAGCGGGGAGCACAGATACGCAGTATTTT. Its translation: CASSVVPAGSTDTQYF.

Of note for this clone: Compared with germline, one end of the junction differs, possibly owing to a read error. The J gene is TRBJ1-2, the V gene TRBV5-6; D uncertain. Looked up from germline, CDR1 is SGHDT and CDR2 is YYEEEE. This CDR3 contains 13 residues. CDR3 region: CASSTTHIYGYPF. Written as DNA, the CDR3 is TGTGCCAGCAGCACGACACACATATATGGCTACCCCTTC.

V is TRBV2 and J is TRBJ1-1; D call uncertain. The ends were cut back, 10 bases at V and 0 bases at J, with 15 bases in the middle. Germline loops: CDR1 SNHLY, CDR2 FYNNEI. The CDR3 covers 14 residues. The chain's CDR3 is CAIQANRMNTEAFF. CDR3 nucleotides: TGTGCCATCCAGGCGAATAGAATGAACACTGAAGCTTTCTTT.

The chain combines TRBV5-1 with TRBJ2-7, with D unclear. Germline assignment: CDR1 SGHRS and CDR2 YFSETQ. The V end lost 0 bases, the J end lost 4 bases, and 11 bases lay between the germline ends. This CDR3 is built from 14 residues. DNA of the CDR3: TGCGCCAGCAGCTTGGGCCCCGGCGGTTACGAGCAGTACTTC. This translates into CASSLGPGGYEQYF.

The rearrangement joins TRBV5-8 to TRBJ2-2; TRBD2 matches at 7 bases. V shed 6 bases and J 2 bases; nucleotides not matched to a gene: 10. Germline assignment: CDR1 SGHTS and CDR2 YDEGEE. The CDR3 runs 16 residues. CDR3 protein: CASTLAAGPNTGELFF. The DNA for the CDR3 is TGTGCCAGCACCCTAGCGGCGGGGCCCAACACCGGGGAGCTGTTTTTT.

The chain employs TRBV25-1 and TRBJ2-1, with TRBD1 matching over 9 bases. CDR3 size: 15 residues. The V segment lost 6 bases and the J segment 4 bases; nucleotides outside the gene matches: 7. CDR1 is MGHDK, CDR2 SYGVNS, per germline. CDR3 sequence (DNA): TGTGCCAGCAGGCACCCGGGACAGGGATACAATGAGCAGTTCTTC. Translation: CASRHPGQGYNEQFF.

The V and J genes are TRBV2 and TRBJ2-4, with unresolved D. CDR1 and CDR2 from the germline V gene are SNHLY and FYNNEI. V dropped 4 bases and J dropped 8 bases, with 9 bases sitting between them. The CDR3 has 12 amino acids. The CDR3 loop reads CASSVVHYIQYF. CDR3 coding DNA: TGTGCCAGCAGTGTAGTCCATTACATTCAGTACTTC.

The chain uses TRBV6-6 and TRBJ2-7; a weak D match, TRBD2 (5 bases). Germline V CDR1 and CDR2: MNHNY, SVGAGI (reference sequence). There are 13 residues in the CDR3. Between the trimmed V and J ends, which lost 5 bases and 0 bases, there was a span of 8 bases. The chain's CDR3 is CASSPRGSYEQYF. The CDR3, as DNA: TGTGCCAGCAGTCCCCGGGGCTCCTACGAGCAGTACTTC.

The sample holds a few counts of this clone. This chain joins TRBV5-6 and TRBJ1-1; tentatively, D is TRBD1 (5 bases). Germline V gene sequence: CDR1 SGHDT, CDR2 YYEEEE. With 2 bases removed from V and 7 bases from J, the gap between germline ends came to 9 bases. The CDR3 consists of 12 residues. The CDR3 DNA is TGTGCCAGCAGCTTACAGGCTTATGAAGCTTTCTTT. The encoded protein is CASSLQAYEAFF.

V is TRBV10-3 and J is TRBJ2-2, with D uncertain. The CDR3 contains 12 residues. Trimming took 3 bases from V and 5 from J, leaving 4 bases between them. Per germline, CDR1 ENHRY and CDR2 SYGVKD. The CDR3 here is CAISDQTGELFF. In nucleotides, the CDR3 is TGTGCCATCAGTGATCAAACCGGGGAGCTGTTTTTT.